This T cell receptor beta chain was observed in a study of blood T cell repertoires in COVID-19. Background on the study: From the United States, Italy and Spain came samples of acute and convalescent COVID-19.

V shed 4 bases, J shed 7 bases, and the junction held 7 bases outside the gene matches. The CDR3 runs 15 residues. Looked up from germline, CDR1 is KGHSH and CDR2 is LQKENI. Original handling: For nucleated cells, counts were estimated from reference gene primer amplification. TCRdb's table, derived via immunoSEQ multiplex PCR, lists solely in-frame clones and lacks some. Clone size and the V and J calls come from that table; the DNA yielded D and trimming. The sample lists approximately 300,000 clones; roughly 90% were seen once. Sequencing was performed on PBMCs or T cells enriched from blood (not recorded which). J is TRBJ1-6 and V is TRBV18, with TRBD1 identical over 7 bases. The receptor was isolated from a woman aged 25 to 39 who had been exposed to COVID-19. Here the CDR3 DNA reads TGTGCCAGCTCACAAATGACAGGGAGGAATTCACCCCTCCACTTT. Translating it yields CASSQMTGRNSPLHF. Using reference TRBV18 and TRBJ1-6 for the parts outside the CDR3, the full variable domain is NAGVMQNPRHLVRRRGQEARLRCSPMKGHSHVYWYRQLPEEGLKFMVYLQKENIIDESGMPKERFSAEFPKEGPSILRIQQVVRGDSAAYFCASSQMTGRNSPLHFGNGTRLTVT.